The clone carrying this TCR beta chain occurred many times. Its antigen remains unknown. TCR alpha and beta CDR3 regions were amplified from RNA using iRepertoire nested multiplex PCR. TCRdb processed the multiplex PCR reads anew with MiXCR; each CDR3 protein has one entry. The table lists a few hundred thousand distinct CDR3 sequences, approximately 42% of them singletons. The record originates from a study of glioma-infiltrating T cells. Findings of the study overall: Signature shared blood CDR3 motifs were enriched in low-divergence and depleted in high-divergence patients. Tissue-blood divergence was below expectation in non-neoplastic patients, above in gliomas.

With V trimmed by 5 bases and J by 2 bases, 15 bases remained unmatched. The CDR3 covers 18 residues. The germline V gene encodes CDR1 MNHEY and CDR2 SMNVEV (reference sequence). V and J are TRBV27 and TRBJ2-1; 7 nucleotides agree with TRBD2. This receptor was taken from a human donor with low-grade glioma or glioblastoma, undergoing nonglioma brain surgery, or in good health (not recorded which). The specimen sequenced was glioma tissue, nonneoplastic brain tissue, or PBMCs (not recorded which). CDR3 DNA sequence: TGTGCCAGCAGTATCTCGCCCCGACTAGCCGATACCTACAATGAGCAGTTCTTC. This translates into CASSISPRLADTYNEQFF.